One and the same sample provided the 22 T cell receptor beta chains below, sequenced in a study of cytomegalovirus exposure and HLA in healthy donors. Sequenced by immunoSEQ multiplex PCR; TCRdb stores in-frame clones only, minus some. The sample records 75,000 to 100,000 clones, roughly 96% being singletons. Sequenced: PBMCs. The receptors come from a man aged 18 to 29 in good health and CMV-seronegative.

This chain links TRBV20-1 with TRBJ2-5; no reliable D call. Germline V gene data show CDR1 as DFQATT and CDR2 as SNEGSKA (reference sequence). V lost 2 bases and J lost 5, with 6 bases in between. The CDR3 length is 11 residues. The CDR3 sequence: CSARHRETQYF. The CDR3 DNA reads TGCAGTGCTAGACACCGGGAGACCCAGTACTTC.

This clone has just one count. V and J are TRBV6-1 and TRBJ1-2; D is perhaps TRBD1 (6 bases). The germline gives CDR1 MNHNS, CDR2 SASEGT. The CDR3 has 15 residues. The V end was cut by 1 base, the J end by 4 bases, with 13 bases between. Here the CDR3 reads CASSEGGGRSYGYTF. CDR3 nucleotide sequence: TGTGCCAGCAGTGAAGGGGGGGGCAGGAGCTATGGCTACACCTTC.

This clone was picked up one time. The chain carries TRBV15 and TRBJ2-5; D perhaps matches TRBD1 (5 bases). Germline V CDR1 and CDR2: LNHNV, YYDKDF (reference sequence). The CDR3 totals 13 residues. Trimming stripped 3 bases from V and 5 bases from J, with 10 bases between. The CDR3 here is CATSRAGKETQYF. CDR3 bases: TGTGCCACCAGCAGGGCAGGGAAGGAGACCCAGTACTTC.

The chain recombines TRBV19 with TRBJ2-3, with 9 positions matching TRBD2. The CDR3 runs 15 residues. V dropped 6 bases and J dropped 4; count of bases not matched to a gene: 8. Germline V gene data show CDR1 as LNHDA and CDR2 as SQIVND (reference sequence). CDR3: CASRKREVGSDTQYF. The CDR3 nucleotides are TGTGCCAGTAGGAAGCGGGAGGTGGGATCAGATACGCAGTATTTT.

V usage is TRBV29-1 and J usage is TRBJ2-7; D is perhaps TRBD2 (7 bases). The germline V and J ends were trimmed by 4 bases and 0 bases, with 10 bases remaining between them. This CDR3 has 13 amino acids. CDR1 is SQVTM and CDR2 is ANQGSEA in the germline V gene. In DNA form, the CDR3 reads TGCAGCGTTGGGGGGGGGCTCTCCTACGAGCAGTACTTC. Amino acids: CSVGGGLSYEQYF.

This chain links TRBV2 with TRBJ2-1, with 12 bases matching TRBD1. Per germline, CDR1 SNHLY and CDR2 FYNNEI. CDR3 length: 15 residues. The trim removed 6 bases at V and 8 bases at J, leaving 8 bases unmatched. The CDR3 here is CASSPGGDRGHEQFF. CDR3 bases: TGTGCCAGCAGCCCGGGGGGGGACAGGGGGCATGAGCAGTTCTTC.

This rearrangement joins TRBV27 to TRBJ2-3; perhaps TRBD1 as D (6 bases). The CDR3 is 13 residues long. Germline loops: CDR1 MNHEY, CDR2 SMNVEV (reference sequence). Trimming took off 5 bases at V and 3 bases at J, with 9 bases between the two ends. CDR3 in amino acids: CASSTTGTDTQYF. The CDR3 bases are TGTGCCAGCAGTACAACAGGGACAGATACGCAGTATTTT.

J is TRBJ2-1 and V is TRBV28, with 11 positions matching TRBD2. The germline V gene encodes CDR1 MDHEN and CDR2 SYDVKM. The junction had 9 bases not matched to a gene; V was cut back by 6 bases and J by 8 bases. The CDR3 loop spans 15 amino acids. This CDR3 reads CASSRGTSGNHEQFF. Here the CDR3 DNA reads TGTGCCAGCAGCCGCGGGACTAGCGGTAATCATGAGCAGTTCTTC.

The chain couples TRBV2 to TRBJ1-4, with 7 nucleotides matching TRBD1. CDR1 is SNHLY, CDR2 FYNNEI, per germline. The CDR3 has 13 residues. V lost 6 bases to trimming and J lost 2 bases; unmatched junction nucleotides: 0. The CDR3 nucleotides read TGTGCCAGCAGGACAGGGACTAATGAAAAACTGTTTTTT. Amino acid sequence: CASRTGTNEKLFF.

The chain is built from TRBV11-3 and TRBJ2-7; 9 positions match TRBD1. V lost 3 bases to trimming and J lost 4 bases; unmatched junction nucleotides: 1. The CDR3 covers 13 residues. Germline lookup yields CDR1 SGHNT and CDR2 YENEEA. CDR3 region: CASSFGTGYEQYF. CDR3 DNA sequence: TGTGCCAGCAGCTTCGGGACAGGGTACGAGCAGTACTTC.

This clone was picked up one time. The rearrangement joins TRBV6-5 to TRBJ1-4, with 7 positions matching TRBD1. Per germline, CDR1 MNHEY and CDR2 SVGAGI. The CDR3 totals 14 residues. V gave up 7 bases and J gave up 6 bases; unmatched junction bases: 8. CDR3 in amino acids: CASTRGIGDEKLFF. For the CDR3, the DNA is TGTGCCAGCACCAGGGGGATCGGTGATGAAAAACTGTTTTTT.

This sequence joins TRBV7-2 and TRBJ2-3, with 7 nucleotides matching TRBD2. The CDR3 runs 16 residues. Germline lookup yields CDR1 SGHTA and CDR2 FQGNSA. Trimming removed 5 bases from V and 1 base from J; junction bases left unmatched: 9. The CDR3: CASSTRMGGGTDTQYF. The CDR3 nucleotides read TGTGCCAGCAGCACCCGGATGGGAGGGGGCACAGATACGCAGTATTTT.

J is TRBJ2-1 and V is TRBV7-3; maybe TRBD2 (6 bases). The germline gives CDR1 SGHTA, CDR2 FQGTGA. The ends were cut back, 5 bases at V and 15 bases at J, with 29 bases in the middle. This CDR3 is built from 16 residues. The CDR3 region is CASSLNANSLARSMFF. The CDR3, as DNA: TGTGCCAGCAGCCTAAATGCAAACTCACTAGCTAGGTCCATGTTCTTC.

The J gene is TRBJ2-2, the V gene TRBV9, with 7 positions matching TRBD2. Trimming removed 0 bases from V and 4 bases from J; junction bases left unmatched: 3. CDR3 length: 15 amino acids. Germline CDR1 reads SGDLS; CDR2 reads YYNGEE. In DNA form, the CDR3 reads TGTGCCAGCAGCGTAGATACTAGCGCCACCGGGGAGCTGTTTTTT. Translation: CASSVDTSATGELFF.

V gene TRBV9 combines with J gene TRBJ2-2, with 13 nucleotides matching TRBD2. The CDR3 contains 19 residues. V dropped 0 bases and J dropped 2; count of bases not matched to a gene: 7. The germline gives CDR1 SGDLS, CDR2 YYNGEE. CDR3 DNA: TGTGCCAGCAGCGTAGCATGGACTAGCGGGAGAGAAAACACCGGGGAGCTGTTTTTT. Protein sequence: CASSVAWTSGRENTGELFF. Drawing the rest from reference TRBV9 and TRBJ2-2, the complete variable domain is DSGVTQTPKHLITATGQRVTLRCSPRSGDLSVYWYQQSLDQGLQFLIQYYNGEERAKGNILERFSAQQFPDLHSELNLSSLELGDSALYFCASSVAWTSGRENTGELFFGEGSRLTVL.

V and J are TRBV29-1 and TRBJ1-2; TRBD1 matches at 11 bases. V dropped 6 bases and J dropped 4; count of bases not matched to a gene: 10. The CDR3 sequence is 15 residues long. The germline gives CDR1 SQVTM, CDR2 ANQGSEA. For the CDR3, the DNA is TGCAGCGTGGACCAAAGGGACAGGGGGGCCTATGGCTACACCTTC. Protein sequence: CSVDQRDRGAYGYTF. The full variable domain, its missing parts supplied by reference TRBV29-1 and TRBJ1-2, is SAVISQKPSRDICQRGTSLTIQCQVDSQVTMMFWYRQQPGQSLTLIATANQGSEATYESGFVIDKFPISRPNLTFSTLTVSNMSPEDSSIYLCSVDQRDRGAYGYTFGSGTRLTVV.

The chain joins TRBV19 to TRBJ2-1, with a tentative D call TRBD2 (6 bases). Germline CDR1 and CDR2: LNHDA and SQIVND (reference sequence). This CDR3 is built from 13 residues. Trimming cost V 7 bases and J 6 bases, with 13 bases left between them. CDR3 residues: CASTGEKLNEQFF. The CDR3 coding sequence is TGTGCCAGTACGGGGGAGAAGCTCAATGAGCAGTTCTTC.

This chain links TRBV5-1 with TRBJ1-2; TRBD1 agrees at 11 bases. The V gene end was trimmed by 0 bases and the J gene end by 8 bases; junction bases not matched to a gene: 3. Germline V lookup: CDR1 SGHRS, CDR2 YFSETQ. There are 14 residues in the CDR3. DNA of the CDR3: TGCGCCAGCAGCTTGGAGGACAGGGGGCTCGGCTACACCTTC. The encoded protein is CASSLEDRGLGYTF.

The chain employs TRBV28 and TRBJ2-5, with 11 positions matching TRBD2. The CDR3 covers 15 residues. J lost 2 bases, V lost 5 bases, and 4 bases had no gene match. Germline CDR1 MDHEN, CDR2 SYDVKM. The CDR3: CASSTGLAEQETQYF. CDR3 DNA: TGTGCCAGCAGTACGGGACTAGCGGAGCAAGAGACCCAGTACTTC.

This clone has a single count. The chain recombines TRBV28 with TRBJ1-5, with TRBD1 as a possible D gene (5 bases). CDR1 MDHEN and CDR2 SYDVKM come from the germline V gene. The CDR3 loop spans 15 amino acids. V was cut by 6 bases and J by 6 bases, with 18 bases left in between. The CDR3 here is CASSMSGQGVQPQHF. For the CDR3, the DNA is TGTGCCAGCAGCATGTCTGGGCAGGGCGTTCAGCCCCAGCATTTT.

The chain couples TRBV6-5 to TRBJ1-5; TRBD1 agrees at 8 bases. From germline, CDR1 is MNHEY and CDR2 SVGAGI. With V trimmed by 6 bases and J by 5 bases, 6 bases remained unmatched. CDR3 size: 14 residues. CDR3 nucleotides: TGTGCCAGCAGCCGGACAGGGACCGATCAGCCCCAGCATTTT. Translated: CASSRTGTDQPQHF.

The chain couples TRBV13 to TRBJ2-5, with unresolved D. This CDR3 is 13 amino acids long. Looked up from germline, CDR1 is PRHDT and CDR2 is FYEKMQ (reference sequence). The V end was cut by 0 bases, the J end by 0 bases, with 2 bases between. The CDR3 protein is CASSLGYQETQYF. The CDR3 DNA sequence: TGTGCCAGCAGCTTAGGCTACCAAGAGACCCAGTACTTC.